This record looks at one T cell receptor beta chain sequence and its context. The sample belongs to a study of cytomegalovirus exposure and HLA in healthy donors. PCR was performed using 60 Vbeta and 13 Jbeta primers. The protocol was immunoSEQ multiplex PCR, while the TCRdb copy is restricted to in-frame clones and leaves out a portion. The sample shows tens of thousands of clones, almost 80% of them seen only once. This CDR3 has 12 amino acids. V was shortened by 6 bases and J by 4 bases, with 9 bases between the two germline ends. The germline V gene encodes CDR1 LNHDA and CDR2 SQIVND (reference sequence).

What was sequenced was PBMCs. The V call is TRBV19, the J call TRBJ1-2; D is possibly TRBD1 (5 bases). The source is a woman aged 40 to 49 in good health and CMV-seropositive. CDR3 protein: CASRDTLYGYTF. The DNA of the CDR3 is TGTGCCAGTAGGGACACCCTCTATGGCTACACCTTC.